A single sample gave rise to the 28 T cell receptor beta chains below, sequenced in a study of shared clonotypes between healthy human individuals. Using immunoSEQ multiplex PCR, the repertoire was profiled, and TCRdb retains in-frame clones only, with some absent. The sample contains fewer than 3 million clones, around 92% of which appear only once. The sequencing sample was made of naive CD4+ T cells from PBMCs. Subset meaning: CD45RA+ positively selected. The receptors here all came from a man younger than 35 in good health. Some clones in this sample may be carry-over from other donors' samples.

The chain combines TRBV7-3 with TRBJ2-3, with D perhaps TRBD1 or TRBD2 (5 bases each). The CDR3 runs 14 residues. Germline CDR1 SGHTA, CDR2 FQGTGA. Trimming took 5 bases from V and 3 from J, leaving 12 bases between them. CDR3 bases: TGTGCCAGCAGCGGGGGAGTAAGAACAGATACGCAGTATTTT. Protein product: CASSGGVRTDTQYF.

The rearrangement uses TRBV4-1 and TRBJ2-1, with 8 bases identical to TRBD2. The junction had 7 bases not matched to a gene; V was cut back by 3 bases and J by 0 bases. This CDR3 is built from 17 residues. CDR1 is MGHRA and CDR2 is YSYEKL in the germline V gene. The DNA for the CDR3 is TGCGCCAGCAGCCATCCAGGACTAGCAAGCTCCTACAATGAGCAGTTCTTC. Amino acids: CASSHPGLASSYNEQFF.

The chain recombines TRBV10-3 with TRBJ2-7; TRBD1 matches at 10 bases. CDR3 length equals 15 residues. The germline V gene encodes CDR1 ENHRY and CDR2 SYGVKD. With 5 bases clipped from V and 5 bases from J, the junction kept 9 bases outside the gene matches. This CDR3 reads CAISPRTGGKDEQYF. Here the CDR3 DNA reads TGTGCCATCAGTCCTCGGACAGGGGGGAAAGACGAGCAGTACTTC.

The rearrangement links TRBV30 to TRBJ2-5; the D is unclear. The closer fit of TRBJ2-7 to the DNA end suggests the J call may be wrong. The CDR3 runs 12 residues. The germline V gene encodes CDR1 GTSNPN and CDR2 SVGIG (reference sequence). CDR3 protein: CAWRKLTYEQYF. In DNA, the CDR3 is TGTGCCTGGAGAAAGCTGACCTACGAGCAGTACTTC.

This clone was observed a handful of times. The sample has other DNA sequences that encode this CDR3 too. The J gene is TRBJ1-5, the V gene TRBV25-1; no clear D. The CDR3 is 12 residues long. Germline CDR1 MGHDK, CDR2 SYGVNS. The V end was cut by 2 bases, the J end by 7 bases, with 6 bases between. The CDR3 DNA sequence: TGTGCCAGCAGTGAAAGTGGGCAGCCCCAGCATTTT. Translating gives CASSESGQPQHF.

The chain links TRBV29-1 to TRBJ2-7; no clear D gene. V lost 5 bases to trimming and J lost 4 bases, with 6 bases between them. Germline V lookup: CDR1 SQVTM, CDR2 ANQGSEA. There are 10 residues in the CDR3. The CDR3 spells CSVREYEQYF. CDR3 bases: TGCAGCGTTAGGGAATACGAGCAGTACTTC.

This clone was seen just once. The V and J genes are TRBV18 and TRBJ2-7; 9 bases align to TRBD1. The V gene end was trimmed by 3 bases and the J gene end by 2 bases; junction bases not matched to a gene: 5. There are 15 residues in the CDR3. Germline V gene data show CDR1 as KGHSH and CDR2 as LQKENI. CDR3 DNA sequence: TGTGCCAGCTCACCCGGGACAGGGTTCGCCTACGAGCAGTACTTC. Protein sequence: CASSPGTGFAYEQYF.

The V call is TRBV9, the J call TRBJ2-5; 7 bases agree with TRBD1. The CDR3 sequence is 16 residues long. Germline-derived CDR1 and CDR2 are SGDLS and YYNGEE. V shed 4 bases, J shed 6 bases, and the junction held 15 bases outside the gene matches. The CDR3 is CASSPIRGRGFQTQYF. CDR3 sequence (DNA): TGTGCCAGCAGCCCCATCCGGGGCAGGGGGTTCCAGACCCAGTACTTC.

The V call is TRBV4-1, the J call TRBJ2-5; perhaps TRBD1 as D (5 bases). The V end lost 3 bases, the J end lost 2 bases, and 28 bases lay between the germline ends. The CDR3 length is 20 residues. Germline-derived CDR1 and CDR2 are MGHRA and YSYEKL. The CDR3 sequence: CASSHPRIGATAFKQETQYF. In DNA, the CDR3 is TGCGCCAGCAGCCACCCAAGGATAGGGGCGACAGCATTCAAACAAGAGACCCAGTACTTC.

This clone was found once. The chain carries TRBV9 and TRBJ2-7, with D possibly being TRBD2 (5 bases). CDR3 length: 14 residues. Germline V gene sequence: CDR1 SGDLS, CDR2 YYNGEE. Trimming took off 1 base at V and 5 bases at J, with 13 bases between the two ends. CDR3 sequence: CASSVSRTRDEQYF. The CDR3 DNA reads TGTGCCAGCAGCGTATCCAGGACGAGGGACGAGCAGTACTTC.

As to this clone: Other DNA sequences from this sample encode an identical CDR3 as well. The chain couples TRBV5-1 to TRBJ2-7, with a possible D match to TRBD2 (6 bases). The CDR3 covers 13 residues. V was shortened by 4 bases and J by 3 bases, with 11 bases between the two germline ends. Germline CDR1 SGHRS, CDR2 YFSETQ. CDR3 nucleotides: TGCGCCAGCAGCCCGGGGACTTTCTACGAGCAGTACTTC. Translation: CASSPGTFYEQYF.

The CDR3 DNA sequence: TGTGCCAGCAGTGCGGGACAGAGTGCAACTAATGAAAAACTGTTTTTT. Protein product: CASSAGQSATNEKLFF. This chain joins TRBV6-1 and TRBJ1-4, with 7 positions matching TRBD1. This CDR3 is 16 amino acids long. The junction had 5 bases not matched to a gene; V was cut back by 4 bases and J by 0 bases. Germline V gives CDR1 MNHNS, CDR2 SASEGT.

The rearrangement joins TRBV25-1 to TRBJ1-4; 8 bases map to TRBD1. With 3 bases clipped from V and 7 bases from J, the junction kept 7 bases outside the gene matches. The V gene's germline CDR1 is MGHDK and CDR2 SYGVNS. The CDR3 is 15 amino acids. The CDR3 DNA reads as TGTGCCAGCAGTGACAGCCGACAGGGGAGTGAAAAACTGTTTTTT. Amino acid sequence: CASSDSRQGSEKLFF.

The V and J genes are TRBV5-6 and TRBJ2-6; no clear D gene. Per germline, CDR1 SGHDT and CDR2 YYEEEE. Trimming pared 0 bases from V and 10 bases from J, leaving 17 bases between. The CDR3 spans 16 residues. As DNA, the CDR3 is TGTGCCAGCAGCTTGGGTGGGTTCACAACCCTAAACGTCCTGACTTTC. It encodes CASSLGGFTTLNVLTF. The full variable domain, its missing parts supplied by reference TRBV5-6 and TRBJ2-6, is DAGVTQSPTHLIKTRGQQVTLRCSPKSGHDTVSWYQQALGQGPQFIFQYYEEEERQRGNFPDRFSGHQFPNYSSELNVNALLLGDSALYLCASSLGGFTTLNVLTFGAGSRLTVL.

CDR3 loop: CASSNSGTRLTNEKLFF. CDR3 DNA: TGTGCCAGTAGTAACTCCGGGACAAGATTAACTAATGAAAAACTGTTTTTT. V and J are TRBV19 and TRBJ1-4; D might be TRBD1 (6 bases). Germline lookup yields CDR1 LNHDA and CDR2 SQIVND (reference sequence). V was cut by 4 bases and J by 1 base, with 16 bases left in between. The CDR3 has 17 amino acids.

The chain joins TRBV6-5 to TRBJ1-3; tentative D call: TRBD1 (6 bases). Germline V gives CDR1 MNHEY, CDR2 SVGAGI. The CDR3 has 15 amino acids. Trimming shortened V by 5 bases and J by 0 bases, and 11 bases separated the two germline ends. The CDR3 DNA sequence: TGTGCCAGCAGTCCGGACAGCCTCTCTGGAAACACCATATATTTT. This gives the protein CASSPDSLSGNTIYF.

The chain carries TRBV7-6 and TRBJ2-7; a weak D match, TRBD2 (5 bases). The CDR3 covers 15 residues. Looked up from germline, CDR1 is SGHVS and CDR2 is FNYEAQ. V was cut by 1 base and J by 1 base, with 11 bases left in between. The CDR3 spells CASSLERGSSYEQYF. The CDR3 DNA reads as TGTGCCAGCAGCTTAGAGAGAGGGAGTTCCTACGAGCAGTACTTC.

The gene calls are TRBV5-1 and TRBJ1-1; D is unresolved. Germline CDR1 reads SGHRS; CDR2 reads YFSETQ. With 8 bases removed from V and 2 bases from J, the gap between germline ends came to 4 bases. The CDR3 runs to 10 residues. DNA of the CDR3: TGCGCCAGACTAAACACTGAAGCTTTCTTT. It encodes CARLNTEAFF.

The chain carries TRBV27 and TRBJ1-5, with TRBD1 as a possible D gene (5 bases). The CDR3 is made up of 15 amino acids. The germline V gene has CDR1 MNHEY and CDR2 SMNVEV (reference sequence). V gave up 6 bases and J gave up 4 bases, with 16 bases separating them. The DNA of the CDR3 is TGTGCCAGCAGAAAGGCAGGGAGGGTGAATCAGCCCCAGCATTTT. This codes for CASRKAGRVNQPQHF.

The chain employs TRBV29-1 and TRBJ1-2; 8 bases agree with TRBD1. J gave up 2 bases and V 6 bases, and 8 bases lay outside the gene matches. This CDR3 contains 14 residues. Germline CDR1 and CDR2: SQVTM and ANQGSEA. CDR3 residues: CSVVTGDSNYGYTF. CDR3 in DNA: TGCAGCGTCGTGACAGGGGATTCCAACTATGGCTACACCTTC.

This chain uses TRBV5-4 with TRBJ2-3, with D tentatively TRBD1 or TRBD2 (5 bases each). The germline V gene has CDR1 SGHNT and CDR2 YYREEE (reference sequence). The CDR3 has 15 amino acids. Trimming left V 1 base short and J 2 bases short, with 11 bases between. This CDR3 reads CASSLSQGDTDTQYF. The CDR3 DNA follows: TGTGCCAGCAGCTTGAGTCAGGGAGACACAGATACGCAGTATTTT.

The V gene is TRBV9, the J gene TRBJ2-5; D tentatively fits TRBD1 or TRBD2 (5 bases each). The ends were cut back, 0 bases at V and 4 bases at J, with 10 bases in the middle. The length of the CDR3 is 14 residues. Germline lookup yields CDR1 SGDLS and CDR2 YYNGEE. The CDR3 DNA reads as TGTGCCAGCAGCGTAGCTACTGGGGGAGAGACCCAGTACTTC. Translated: CASSVATGGETQYF.

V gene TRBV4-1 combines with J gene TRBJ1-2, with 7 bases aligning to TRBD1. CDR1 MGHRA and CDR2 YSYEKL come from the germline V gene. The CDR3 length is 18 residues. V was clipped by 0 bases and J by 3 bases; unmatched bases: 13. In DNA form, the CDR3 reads TGCGCCAGCAGCCAAGATTGGGACAGTACTCCAGCAGACTATGGCTACACCTTC. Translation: CASSQDWDSTPADYGYTF.

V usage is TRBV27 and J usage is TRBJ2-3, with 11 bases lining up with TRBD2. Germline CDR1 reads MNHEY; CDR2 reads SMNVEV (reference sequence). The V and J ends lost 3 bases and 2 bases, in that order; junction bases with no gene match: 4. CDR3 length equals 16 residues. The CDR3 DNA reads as TGTGCCAGCAGTTTTTCTAGCGGGAGGATCACAGATACGCAGTATTTT. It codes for CASSFSSGRITDTQYF.

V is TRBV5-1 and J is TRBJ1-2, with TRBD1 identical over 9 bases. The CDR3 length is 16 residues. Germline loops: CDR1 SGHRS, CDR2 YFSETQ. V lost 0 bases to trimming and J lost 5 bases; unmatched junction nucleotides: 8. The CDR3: CASSLDPPGQGYGYTF. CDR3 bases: TGCGCCAGCAGCTTGGACCCCCCAGGACAGGGGTATGGCTACACCTTC.

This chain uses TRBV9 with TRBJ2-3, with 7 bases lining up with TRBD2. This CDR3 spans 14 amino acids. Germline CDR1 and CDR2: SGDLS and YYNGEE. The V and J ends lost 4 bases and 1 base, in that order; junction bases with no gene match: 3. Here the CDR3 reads CASSTLAGTDTQYF. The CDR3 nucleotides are TGTGCCAGCAGCACCCTAGCGGGCACAGATACGCAGTATTTT.

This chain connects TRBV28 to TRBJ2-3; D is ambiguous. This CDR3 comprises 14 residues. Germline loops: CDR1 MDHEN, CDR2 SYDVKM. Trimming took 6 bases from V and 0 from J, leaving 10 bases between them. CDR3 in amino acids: CASSPGLSTDTQYF. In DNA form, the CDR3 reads TGTGCCAGCAGCCCTGGCTTGAGCACAGATACGCAGTATTTT.

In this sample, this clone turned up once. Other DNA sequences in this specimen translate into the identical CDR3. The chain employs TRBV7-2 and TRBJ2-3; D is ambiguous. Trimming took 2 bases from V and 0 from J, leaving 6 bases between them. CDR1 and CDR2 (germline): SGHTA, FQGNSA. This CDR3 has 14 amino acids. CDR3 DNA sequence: TGTGCCAGCAGCTTAAGTAGGAGCACAGATACGCAGTATTTT. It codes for CASSLSRSTDTQYF.